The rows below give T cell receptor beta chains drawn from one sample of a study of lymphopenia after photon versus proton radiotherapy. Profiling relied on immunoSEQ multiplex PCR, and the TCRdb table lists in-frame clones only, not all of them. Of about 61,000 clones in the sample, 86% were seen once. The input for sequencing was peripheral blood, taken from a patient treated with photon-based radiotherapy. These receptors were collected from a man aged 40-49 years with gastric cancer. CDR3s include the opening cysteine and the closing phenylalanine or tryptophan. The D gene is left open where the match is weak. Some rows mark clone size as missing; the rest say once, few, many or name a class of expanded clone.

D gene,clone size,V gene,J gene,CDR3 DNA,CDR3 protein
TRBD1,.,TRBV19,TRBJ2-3,TGTGCCAGTAGTACCCCCGGGACAGCCACAGATACGCAGTATTTT,CASSTPGTATDTQYF
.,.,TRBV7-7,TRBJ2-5,TGTGCTAGCAGCTTAGGAGGGTTGGAGACCCAGTACTTC,CASSLGGLETQYF
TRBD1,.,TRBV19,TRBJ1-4,TGTGCAGCACGGGGACAGGCTGCTGAAAAACTGTTTTTT,CAARGQAAEKLFF
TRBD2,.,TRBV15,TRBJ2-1,TGTGCCACCAGCCGGGGGGGAAACTCCTACAATGAGCAGTTCTTC,CATSRGGNSYNEQFF
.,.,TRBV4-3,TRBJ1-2,TGCGCCAGCAGCCAAAGATACTCCCTAGGGTATGGCTACACCTTC,CASSQRYSLGYGYTF
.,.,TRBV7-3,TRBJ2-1,TGTGCCAGCAGCTTAAGGGGAGGTGAGCAGTTCTTC,CASSLRGGEQFF
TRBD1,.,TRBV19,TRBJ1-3,TGTGCCAGTAGTAAGGACAGGATGATTGGAAACACCATATATTTT,CASSKDRMIGNTIYF
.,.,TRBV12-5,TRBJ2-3,TGTGCTAGTGGTCCCGGGGCCGCTAGGGATACGCAGTATTTT,CASGPGAARDTQYF
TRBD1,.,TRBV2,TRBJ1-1,TGTGCCAGCGGACAGGGCCTTCTAAACACTGAAGCTTTCTTT,CASGQGLLNTEAFF
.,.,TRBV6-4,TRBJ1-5,TGTGCCAGCAGTTCCCTACGCCGGAGCAATCAGCCCCAGCATTTT,CASSSLRRSNQPQHF
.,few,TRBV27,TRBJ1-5,TGTGCCAGCAGTTTACATAGGGATCAGCCCCAGCATTTT,CASSLHRDQPQHF
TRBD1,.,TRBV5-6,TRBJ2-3,TGTGCCAGCAGCTTCGGGACAGGGTTTTCGGATACGCAGTATTTT,CASSFGTGFSDTQYF
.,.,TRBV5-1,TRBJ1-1,TGCGCCAGCAGCCCCAGGGCTCAAGGGAACACTGAAGCTTTCTTT,CASSPRAQGNTEAFF
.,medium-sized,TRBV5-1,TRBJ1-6,TGCGCCAGCAGCTTGGCCGGAGGGGAAAATTCACCCCTCCACTTT,CASSLAGGENSPLHF
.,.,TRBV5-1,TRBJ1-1,TGCGCCAGCAGCTTGGAGCTGAACACTGAAGCTTTCTTT,CASSLELNTEAFF
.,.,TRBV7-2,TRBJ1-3,TGTGCCAGCAGCATAAGACGGAGCTCTGGAAACACCATATATTTT,CASSIRRSSGNTIYF
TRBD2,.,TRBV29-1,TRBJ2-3,TGCAGCGCCGGGGGGGCCACAGATACGCAGTATTTT,CSAGGATDTQYF
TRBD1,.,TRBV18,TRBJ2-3,TGTGCCAGCTCACCGCTCGGGACAGACACAGATACGCAGTATTTT,CASSPLGTDTDTQYF
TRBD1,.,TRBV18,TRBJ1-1,TGTGCCAGCTCACAGGACAGGGCCAACACTGAAGCTTTCTTT,CASSQDRANTEAFF
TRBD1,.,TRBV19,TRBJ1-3,TGTGCCAGTAGCCAGGGGGTCGACTCTGGAAACACCATATATTTT,CASSQGVDSGNTIYF